The T cell receptor (beta chain) under discussion was sequenced for a study of blood T cell repertoires in COVID-19. From germline, CDR1 is SGHRS and CDR2 YFSETQ. Trimming pared 0 bases from V and 0 bases from J, leaving 19 bases between. The CDR3 loop spans 19 amino acids. The method was immunoSEQ multiplex PCR; TCRdb's version includes in-frame clones alone and lacks a portion of them. The profile shows some 190,000 clones, roughly nine tenths of them singletons. This sequence was found in a woman aged 40 to 50 with acute COVID-19. The chain employs TRBV5-1 and TRBJ2-1; D may be TRBD1 (5 bases). Sequenced: PBMCs or T cells enriched from blood (not recorded which). CDR3 protein: CASSLGAGAGKISYNEQFF. CDR3 nucleotides: TGCGCCAGCAGCTTGGGGGCCGGCGCAGGGAAAATCTCCTACAATGAGCAGTTCTTC.